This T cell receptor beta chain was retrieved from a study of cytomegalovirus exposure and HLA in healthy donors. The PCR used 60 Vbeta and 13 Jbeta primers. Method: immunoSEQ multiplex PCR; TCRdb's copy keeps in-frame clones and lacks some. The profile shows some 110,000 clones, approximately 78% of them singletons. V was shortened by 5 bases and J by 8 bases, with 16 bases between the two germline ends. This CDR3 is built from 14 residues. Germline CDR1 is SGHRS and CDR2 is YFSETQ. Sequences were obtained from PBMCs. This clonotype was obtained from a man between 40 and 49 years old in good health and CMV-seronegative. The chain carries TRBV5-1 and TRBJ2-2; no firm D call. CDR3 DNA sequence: TGCGCCAGCAGGAGGTCTCTCTCGTCGGGGGAGCTGTTTTTT. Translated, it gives CASRRSLSSGELFF.